Sequencing of this T cell receptor (beta chain) was carried out in a study of shared clonotypes between healthy human individuals. The naive CD8 subset, CD45RO-negative cells positively selected for CCR7, excluded terminally differentiated effector memory CD45RA+ cells. Sequencing used immunoSEQ multiplex PCR; TCRdb keeps in-frame clones, though not all of them. Found here are more than 500,000 clones, 85% to 95% of them singletons; the top ten hold approximately 0.12%. This CDR3 comprises 14 residues. Germline V gene lookup returns CDR1 LGHNA and CDR2 YNFKEQ. The specimen was naive CD8+ T cells sorted from blood. The origin of this receptor is a woman aged 25 to 39 in good health. The chain employs TRBV4-2 and TRBJ2-5; the D is unclear. The end of the DNA fits TRBJ2-7 better, so the J call may be wrong. The DNA of the CDR3 is TGTGCCAGCAGCCACACATTATTATCCTACGAGCAGTACTTC. This sequence encodes CASSHTLLSYEQYF.